This T cell receptor (beta chain) was recorded in a study of T cell responses to AZD1222 COVID-19 vaccine (dated by TCRdb to the early 2020s). For context, the study as a whole: AZD1222 recipients with second doses at about 4 weeks or about 12 weeks were pooled, because spike-specific TCR depth and breadth did not differ between schedules. TCR sequencing was performed for more than 230 trial participants, of whom 207 were given two doses of AZD1222 and around 26 were given two doses of MenACWY control vaccine. Trial participants were enrolled into age subgroups of 18-55, 56-69 and 70-plus years, which contained 148, 28 and 57 TCR-sequenced participants, respectively.

The research as a whole found: No day 14 peak-response samples were available, so repertoires were characterized only after the peak T cell response. Most participants were white British and females outnumbered males, and the authors suggested that clonal diversity may have been underestimated. Vaccine-associated CD4 TCRs spanned the whole spike protein, with dominant responses in regions 160-218 and 743-854. Conclusions about previously exposed vaccinees were limited because only six or seven AZD1222 recipients were SARS-CoV-2 seropositive at baseline. In the small 56-69-year group, the increase in depth fell short of significance, most likely because of low power. Epitopes outside the regions mutated in the B.1.351 and B.1.1.7 variants were reportedly recognized by nearly half of the unique spike-specific TCRs. After two AZD1222 doses, spike-specific TCR breadth and depth were significantly higher than at day 0 and than in MenACWY recipients.

The CDR3 regions of human TCRbeta chains were analyzed by immunosequencing. The source study handled its data this way. TCRs in the repertoires were compared against a reference library of SARS-CoV-2-specific TCRs that had been generated with the MIRA antigen-specificity platform. Breadth meant the fraction of unique TCRs that were SARS-CoV-2-associated, whereas depth meant the fraction of total T cells that were SARS-CoV-2-associated. Using the MIRA data, every spike-specific TCR was mapped to the spike region that the TCR reacted to and assigned to either a CD4 or a CD8 class. Log10-transformed breadth and depth values were compared by one-way ANOVA with Sidak's multiple comparisons tests. As stored in TCRdb, this immuneACCESS dataset retains in-frame rearrangements with V and J assigned. A fraction of the clones does not appear; measured against another copy, unresolved V genes explain less than half of the discrepancy, and the remainder lacks a known reason. V and J calls and clone size are copied from that table; D and trimming were computed from the DNA. In this sample the table shows roughly 260,000 clones, 80% to 95% of which occur a single time. Approximately 0.52% of the sample comes from the top ten.

What this sample's time point label stands for: baseline before first vaccination. Samples from vaccinated people were obtained from the UK trials COV001 and COV002, which included a single-blind randomized controlled phase 2/3 trial of AZD1222 (ChAdOx1 nCoV-19) in healthy adults. For TCRbeta chain sequencing, PBMC samples were collected from trial participants at day 0 and at day 28 after the second dose. As to this clone: Its antigen is still unknown. No much larger clonotype is one base removed from it; base qualities were not supplied.

CDR1 SNHLY and CDR2 FYNNEI were looked up in the germline V gene. The CDR3 starts with the cysteine, ends with the phenylalanine, and has 17 residues. CDR3 DNA only is kept here, 51 bases in frame from base 1. Germline trimming: 4 bases from V, 0 bases from J; junction bases outside gene matches: 5. This receptor was taken from an adult in good health. The sequence links TRBV2 to TRBJ2-7; the junction holds 14 bases that match TRBD2. The sequences come from peripheral blood, collected on day 0 of AZD1222 vaccination. The nucleotides are TGTGCCAGCAGTGGGACTAGCGGGGGGCTCAGCTCCTACGAGCAGTACTTC. The translation is CASSGTSGGLSSYEQYF.